A single T cell receptor beta chain is shown here with its context. The data originate from a study of Ad26.COV2.S vaccination and SARS-CoV-2 variants. Assay: immunoSEQ multiplex PCR; the TCRdb copy retains only in-frame clones and omits some. The table has approximately 280,000 clones, over 75% seen once. Per the germline V gene, CDR1 is GTSNPN and CDR2 is SVGIG (reference sequence). The V and J ends lost 3 bases and 9 bases, in that order; junction bases with no gene match: 10. This CDR3 is built from 14 residues. The sample's treatment: around 19 received Ad26.COV2.S at low or high dose, single or two shots; 5 received placebo; per-sample allocation not given. After the first vaccine or placebo injection, samples were drawn on day 63.

This receptor was identified in a person between 18 and 60 years old who received the Ad26.COV2.S COVID-19 vaccine or a placebo. Material: peripheral blood, obtained in a trial of Ad26.COV2.S vaccine versus placebo. V and J are TRBV30 and TRBJ2-2; 7 nucleotides line up with TRBD1. The CDR3 spells CAWSPTKTGRELFF. The CDR3 DNA reads as TGTGCCTGGAGCCCAACCAAGACAGGGAGGGAGCTGTTTTTT.